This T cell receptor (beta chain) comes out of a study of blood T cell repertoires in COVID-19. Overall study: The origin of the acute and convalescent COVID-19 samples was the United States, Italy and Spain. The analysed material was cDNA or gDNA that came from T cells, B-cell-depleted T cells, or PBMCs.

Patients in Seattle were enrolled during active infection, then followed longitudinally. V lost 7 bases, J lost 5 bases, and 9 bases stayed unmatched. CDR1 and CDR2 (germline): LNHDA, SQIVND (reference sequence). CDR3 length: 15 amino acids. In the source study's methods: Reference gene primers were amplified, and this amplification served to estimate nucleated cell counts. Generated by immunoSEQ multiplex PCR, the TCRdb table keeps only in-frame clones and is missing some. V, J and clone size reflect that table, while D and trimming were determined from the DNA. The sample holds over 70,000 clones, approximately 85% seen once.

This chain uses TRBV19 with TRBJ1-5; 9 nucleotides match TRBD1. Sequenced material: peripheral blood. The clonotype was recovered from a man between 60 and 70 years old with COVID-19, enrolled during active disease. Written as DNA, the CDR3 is TGTGCCAGTAAGAAGGGACAGGGCGAATATCAGCCCCAGCATTTT. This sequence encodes CASKKGQGEYQPQHF.